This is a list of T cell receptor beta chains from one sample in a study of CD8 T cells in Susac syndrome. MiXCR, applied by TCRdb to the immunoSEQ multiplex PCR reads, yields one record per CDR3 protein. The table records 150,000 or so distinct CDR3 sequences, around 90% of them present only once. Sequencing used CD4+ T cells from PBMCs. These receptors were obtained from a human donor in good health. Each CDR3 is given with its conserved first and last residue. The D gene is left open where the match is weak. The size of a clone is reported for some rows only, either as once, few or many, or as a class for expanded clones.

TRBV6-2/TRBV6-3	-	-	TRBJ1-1	TGTGCCAGCAGGACTCAGGGTAAAGGGATGAACACTGAAGCTTTCTTT	CASRTQGKGMNTEAFF
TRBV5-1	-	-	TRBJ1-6	TGCGCCAGCAGCTACGACCGGACTGTCGAATATAATTCACCCCTCCACTTT	CASSYDRTVEYNSPLHF
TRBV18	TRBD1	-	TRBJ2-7	TGTGCCAGCTCACCGGGACAGGGAGCCTACGAGCAGTACTTC	CASSPGQGAYEQYF
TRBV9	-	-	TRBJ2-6	TGTGCCAGCAGCGAACGGGGGAGCTCTGGGGCCAACGTCCTGACTTTC	CASSERGSSGANVLTF
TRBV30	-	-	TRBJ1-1	TGTGCCTGGAGTAGAGGGGCCAACACTGAAGCTTTCTTT	CAWSRGANTEAFF
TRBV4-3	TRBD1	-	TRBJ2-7	TGCGCCAGCGAGCCTCGGGGACAGGGTTGCGACGAGCAGTACTTC	CASEPRGQGCDEQYF
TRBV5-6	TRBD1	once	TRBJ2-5	TGTGCCAACAGCTTGGCCCAGGGGGCGCTTCTCGAGACCCAGTACTTC	CANSLAQGALLETQYF
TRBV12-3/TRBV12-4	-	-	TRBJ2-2	TGTGCCAGCAGTTTGGGCGAACAGGAAGGCGGGGAGCTGTTTTTT	CASSLGEQEGGELFF
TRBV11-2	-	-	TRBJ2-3	TGTGCCAGCACCCGGGACACTTTCACAGATACGCAGTATTTT	CASTRDTFTDTQYF
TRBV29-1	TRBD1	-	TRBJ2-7	TGCAGCGTCGCCGGGACAGGGGGCGGCTCCTACGAGCAGTACTTC	CSVAGTGGGSYEQYF
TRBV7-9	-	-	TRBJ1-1	TGTGCCAGCAGCTTAAGGCAGGGGCGAGAAACTGAAGCTTTCTTT	CASSLRQGRETEAFF
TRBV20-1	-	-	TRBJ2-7	TGCAGTGCTATAAGCAGGGAAAGGGGTGAGCAGTACTTC	CSAISRERGEQYF
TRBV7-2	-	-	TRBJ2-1	TGTGCCAGCAACCCGGACAGAGCTTACAATGAGCAGTTCTTC	CASNPDRAYNEQFF
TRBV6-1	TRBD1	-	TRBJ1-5	TGTGCCAGCAGTTCCCCAGGGGGGCTGCAGCCCCAGCATTTT	CASSSPGGLQPQHF
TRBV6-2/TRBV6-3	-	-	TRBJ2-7	TGTGCCAGCAGTTCTGGACAGTCCTACGAGCAGTACTTC	CASSSGQSYEQYF
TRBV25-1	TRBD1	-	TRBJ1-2	TGTGCCAGCAGTGCCCGGGACAGGAGGACATATGGCTACACCTTC	CASSARDRRTYGYTF
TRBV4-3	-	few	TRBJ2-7	TGCGCCAGCAGCCAAGGGGGGATTGTTCCCTACGAGCAGTACTTC	CASSQGGIVPYEQYF
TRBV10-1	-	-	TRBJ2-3	TGCGCCAGCAGTGAGTCGAGGGGCCGGGGAATAGATACGCAGTATTTT	CASSESRGRGIDTQYF
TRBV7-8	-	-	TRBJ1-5	TGTGCCAGCAGCTTAGCGCGTGAACACCACCAGCATTTT	CASSLAREHHQHF
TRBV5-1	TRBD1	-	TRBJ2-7	TGCGCCAGCAGCTCGGGGACAGGCTGGGAGCAGTACTTC	CASSSGTGWEQYF
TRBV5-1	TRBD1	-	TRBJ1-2	TGCGCCAGCAGCTTTACAGGGGATTACTATGGCTACACCTTC	CASSFTGDYYGYTF
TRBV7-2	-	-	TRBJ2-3	TGTGCCAGCAGCTGGTGGGCAGATACGCAGTATTTT	CASSWWADTQYF
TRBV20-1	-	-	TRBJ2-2	TGCAGTGCTACTGACTCCGGAAACACCGGGGAGCTGTTTTTT	CSATDSGNTGELFF
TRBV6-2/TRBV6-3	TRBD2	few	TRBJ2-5	TGTGCCAGCAGTTACCCACGAGGCGGGGGGAACCAAGAGACCCAGTACTTC	CASSYPRGGGNQETQYF
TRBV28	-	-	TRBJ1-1	TGTGCCAGCAGTCCACAACAGGGAAAGGCGGCTTTCTTT	CASSPQQGKAAFF
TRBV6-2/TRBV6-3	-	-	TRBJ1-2	TGTGCCAGCAGTCGCCCCGGGATCCGGGGCTACACCTTC	CASSRPGIRGYTF
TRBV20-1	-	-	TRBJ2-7	TGCAGTGCTGCCAGAGGTAGCGAGTCCTACGAGCAGTACTTC	CSAARGSESYEQYF
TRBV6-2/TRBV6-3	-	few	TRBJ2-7	TGTGCCAGCAGGGAGACGTACGAGCAGTACTTC	CASRETYEQYF
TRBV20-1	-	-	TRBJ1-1	TGCAGTGCCGTGGTGAACACTGAAGCTTTCTTT	CSAVVNTEAFF
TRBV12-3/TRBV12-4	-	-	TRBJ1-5	TGTGCCAGCAGCGCCTTTGGACATTATAGCAATCAGCCCCAGCATTTT	CASSAFGHYSNQPQHF
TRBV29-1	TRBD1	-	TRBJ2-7	TGCAGCGTTGAATCAGACAGGGGACGGTACGAGCAGTACTTC	CSVESDRGRYEQYF
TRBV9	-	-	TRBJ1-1	TGTGCCAGCAGCCCTTCGGGAGGGCTGAACACTGAAGCTTTCTTT	CASSPSGGLNTEAFF
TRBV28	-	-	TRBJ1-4	TGTGCCAGCAGTCCTGCGGGGAGTGCTGAAAAACTGTTTTTT	CASSPAGSAEKLFF
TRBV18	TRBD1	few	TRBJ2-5	TGTGCCAGCTCAACCCGACAGGGTCAAGAGACCCAGTACTTC	CASSTRQGQETQYF
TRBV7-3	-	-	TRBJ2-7	TGTGCCAGCAGCTCCCCGGGACAACCCTACGAGCAGTACTTC	CASSSPGQPYEQYF
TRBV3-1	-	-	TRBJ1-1	TGTGCCAGCAGCCAAGAGGGACAAGTCTATGAAGCTTTCTTT	CASSQEGQVYEAFF
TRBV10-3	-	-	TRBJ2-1	TGTGCCATCAGCGTGATGTCCGGGAACAATGAGCAGTTCTTC	CAISVMSGNNEQFF